These T cell receptor beta chains were read from a single sample in a study of shared clonotypes between healthy human individuals. Some clones are missing from TCRdb's copy, which holds only in-frame ones; the method was immunoSEQ multiplex PCR. This sample has 2 million to 3 million clones, with approximately 93% found just once. The sample consisted of naive CD4+ T cells from PBMCs. These receptors all come from a man younger than 35 in good health. Some clones in this sample may be carry-over from other donors' samples. Both conserved end residues are part of each CDR3. Fields, in order: V gene, J gene, CDR3 protein.

>TRBV14|TRBJ2-2
CASSHLRDSTGELFF
>TRBV6-6|TRBJ2-4
CASSYSQGAGNIQYF
>TRBV18|TRBJ2-5
CASSPQTGGSGETQYF
>TRBV27|TRBJ2-5
CASSFGTSAETQYF
>TRBV2|TRBJ1-4
CASSAMDSGATNEKLFF
>TRBV28|TRBJ2-1
CASSSTLGTDSYNEQFF
>TRBV7-2|TRBJ1-1
CASSLEAVTAFF
>TRBV28|TRBJ2-3
CASTPGGPLSTDTQYF
>TRBV10-3|TRBJ2-7
CAISESQGREQYF
>TRBV10-3|-
CAISGLAGSYEQYF
>TRBV28|TRBJ2-5
CASSLRGLAPQETQYF
>TRBV18|TRBJ2-5
CASSPYRGQETQYF
>TRBV27|TRBJ1-5
CASSRGQPQHF
>TRBV5-1|TRBJ1-2
CASSLAEGNYGYTF
>TRBV25-1|TRBJ1-1
CASTSRTGRTEAFF
>TRBV5-1|TRBJ2-7
CASSGTGWYEQYF
>TRBV30|TRBJ2-3
CAWSPGQGRSDTQYF
>TRBV7-2|TRBJ2-7
CASLTLRGQGSSYEQYF
>TRBV5-1|TRBJ2-1
CASSLSPGGRTEGNEQFF
>TRBV30|TRBJ1-6
CARDVGTANSPLHF
>TRBV4-3|TRBJ2-7
CASSQDLVSEQYF
>TRBV5-6|TRBJ1-2
CASSLGGFDITYGYTF
>TRBV5-8|TRBJ2-1
CASSPRGEQFF
>TRBV2|TRBJ2-7
CASRNGRASYEQYF
>TRBV7-2|TRBJ1-2
CASSLQRANYGYTF
>TRBV18|TRBJ2-6
CASSQNRDRGSGANVLTF
>TRBV28|TRBJ1-5
CASQGYSNQPQHF
>TRBV21-1|TRBJ2-7
CASSKVGTGGNEQYF
>TRBV30|TRBJ2-3
CAWSASRSSGVPDTQYF
>TRBV4-2|TRBJ1-2
CASSQGRLGGGYTF
>TRBV12-5|TRBJ2-1
CASGSLSGDFSYNEQFF
>TRBV6-6|TRBJ2-7
CASRPPGLQTYEQYF
>TRBV7-2|TRBJ1-4
CASSPMGSGTNEKLFF
>TRBV5-1|TRBJ1-3
CASSETGLSGNTIYF
>TRBV6-5|TRBJ1-1
CASHQGAAAFF
>TRBV12-2|TRBJ2-7
CASRPLTDSYEQYF
>TRBV2|TRBJ2-7
CASDLAGVGEQYF
>TRBV27|TRBJ1-5
CASGDRGFSNQPQHF
>TRBV19|TRBJ2-7
CASSDRQGASEQYF
>TRBV6-1|TRBJ2-7
CASSAPIGGGRLTFNEQYF
>TRBV6-5|TRBJ2-1
CASSSSNEQFF
>TRBV28|TRBJ2-1
CASSLRYNEQFF
>TRBV5-1|TRBJ2-7
CASSLTGVEQYF
>TRBV11-3|TRBJ2-2
CASSLRVGELFF
>TRBV28|TRBJ2-7
CASNPGGAISYEQYF
>TRBV5-1|TRBJ2-1
CASSLTGPPSGYNEQFF
>TRBV5-1|TRBJ2-7
CASSPRGLAGAYEQYF
>TRBV16|TRBJ1-2
CASSRTGGGYTF
>TRBV9|TRBJ2-2
CASSPTGTPNTGELFF
>TRBV23-1|TRBJ2-7
CASHGTGDPDEQYF
>TRBV5-1|TRBJ2-2
CASSERGVNTGELFF